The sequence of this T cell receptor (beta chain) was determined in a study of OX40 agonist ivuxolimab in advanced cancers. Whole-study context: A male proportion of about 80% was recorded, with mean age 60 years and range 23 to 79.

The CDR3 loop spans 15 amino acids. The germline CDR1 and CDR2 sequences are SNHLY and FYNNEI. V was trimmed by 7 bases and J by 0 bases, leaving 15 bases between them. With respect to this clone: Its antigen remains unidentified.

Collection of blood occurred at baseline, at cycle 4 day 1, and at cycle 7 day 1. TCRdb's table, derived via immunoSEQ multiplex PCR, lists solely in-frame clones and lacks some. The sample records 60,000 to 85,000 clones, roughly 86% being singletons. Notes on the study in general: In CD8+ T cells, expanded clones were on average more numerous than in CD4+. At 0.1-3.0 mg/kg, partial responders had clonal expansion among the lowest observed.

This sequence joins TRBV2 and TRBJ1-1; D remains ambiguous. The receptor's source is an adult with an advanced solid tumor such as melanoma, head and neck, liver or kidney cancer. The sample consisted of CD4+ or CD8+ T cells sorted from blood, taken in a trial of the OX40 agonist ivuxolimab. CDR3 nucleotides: TGTGCCAGCATCATGCGGGAAGGGCTGAACACTGAAGCTTTCTTT. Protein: CASIMREGLNTEAFF. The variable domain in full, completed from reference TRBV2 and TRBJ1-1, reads EPEVTQTPSHQVTQMGQEVILRCVPISNHLYFYWYRQILGQKVEFLVSFYNNEISEKSEIFDDQFSVERPDGSNFTLKIRSTKLEDSAMYFCASIMREGLNTEAFFGQGTRLTVV.